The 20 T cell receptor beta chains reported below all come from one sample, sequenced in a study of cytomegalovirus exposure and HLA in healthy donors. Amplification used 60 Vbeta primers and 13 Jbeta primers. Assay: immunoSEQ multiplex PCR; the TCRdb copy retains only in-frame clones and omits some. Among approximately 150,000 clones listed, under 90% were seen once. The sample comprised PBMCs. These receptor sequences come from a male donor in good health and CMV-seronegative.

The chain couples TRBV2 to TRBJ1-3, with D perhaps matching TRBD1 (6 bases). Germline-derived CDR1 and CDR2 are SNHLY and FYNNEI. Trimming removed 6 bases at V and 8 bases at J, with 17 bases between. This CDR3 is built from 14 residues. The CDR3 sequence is CASRPDRPVDTIYF. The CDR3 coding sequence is TGTGCCAGCAGACCTGACAGGCCGGTGGACACCATATATTTT.

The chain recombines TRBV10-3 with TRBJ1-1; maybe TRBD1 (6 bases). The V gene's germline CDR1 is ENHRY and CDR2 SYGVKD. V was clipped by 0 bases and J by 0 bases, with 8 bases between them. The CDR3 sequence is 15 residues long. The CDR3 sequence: CAISESDSMNTEAFF. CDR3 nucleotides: TGTGCCATCAGTGAGTCGGACAGCATGAACACTGAAGCTTTCTTT.

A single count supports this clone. Here the CDR3 DNA reads TGTGCCAGCAGCTTAGGCACAGGGGATCAGCCCCAGCATTTT. The encoded protein is CASSLGTGDQPQHF. The chain uses TRBV7-9 and TRBJ1-5, with TRBD1 identical over 7 bases. The germline V gene encodes CDR1 SEHNR and CDR2 FQNEAQ (reference sequence). This CDR3 contains 14 residues. V shed 1 base, J shed 5 bases, and the junction held 2 bases outside the gene matches.

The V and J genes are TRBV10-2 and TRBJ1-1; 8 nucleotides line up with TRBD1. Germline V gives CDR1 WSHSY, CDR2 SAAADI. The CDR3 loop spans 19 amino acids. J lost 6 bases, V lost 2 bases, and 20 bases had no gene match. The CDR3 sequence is CASSEVPPGTGEELAEAFF. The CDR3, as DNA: TGCGCCAGCAGTGAGGTCCCCCCCGGGACAGGTGAAGAATTGGCTGAAGCTTTCTTT.

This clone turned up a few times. Here the CDR3 DNA reads TGTGCCAGCAGTTTATGGGGCCCCAATAGGGGCAATCAGCCCCAGCATTTT. Its translation: CASSLWGPNRGNQPQHF. The V call is TRBV27, the J call TRBJ1-5; TRBD1 is a possible D gene (5 bases). CDR3 length: 17 residues. With 1 base removed from V and 2 bases from J, the gap between germline ends came to 15 bases. CDR1 is MNHEY and CDR2 is SMNVEV in the germline V gene (reference sequence).

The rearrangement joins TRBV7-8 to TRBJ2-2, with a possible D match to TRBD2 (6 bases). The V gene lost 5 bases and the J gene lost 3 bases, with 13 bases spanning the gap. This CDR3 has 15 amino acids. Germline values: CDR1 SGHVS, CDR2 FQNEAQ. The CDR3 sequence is CASSNRDSYTGELFF. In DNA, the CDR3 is TGTGCCAGCAGCAACCGGGACTCTTACACCGGGGAGCTGTTTTTT.

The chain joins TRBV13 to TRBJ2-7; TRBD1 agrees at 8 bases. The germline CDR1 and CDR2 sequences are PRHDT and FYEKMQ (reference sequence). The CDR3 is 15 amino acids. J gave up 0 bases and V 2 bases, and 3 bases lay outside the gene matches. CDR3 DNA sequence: TGTGCCAGCAGCTTATTTCAGGGGGCCTCCTACGAGCAGTACTTC. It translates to CASSLFQGASYEQYF.

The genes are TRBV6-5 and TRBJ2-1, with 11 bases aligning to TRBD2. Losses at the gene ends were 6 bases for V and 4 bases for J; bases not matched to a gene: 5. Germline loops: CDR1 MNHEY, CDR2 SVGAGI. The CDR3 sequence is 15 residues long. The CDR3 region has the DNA TGTGCCAGCAGCTCCGGGACTAGCGGATACAATGAGCAGTTCTTC. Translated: CASSSGTSGYNEQFF.

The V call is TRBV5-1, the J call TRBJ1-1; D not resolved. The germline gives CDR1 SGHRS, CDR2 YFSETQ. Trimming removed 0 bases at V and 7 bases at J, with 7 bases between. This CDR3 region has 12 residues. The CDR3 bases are TGCGCCAGCAGCTTGGACGGCGGTGAAGCTTTCTTT. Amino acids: CASSLDGGEAFF.

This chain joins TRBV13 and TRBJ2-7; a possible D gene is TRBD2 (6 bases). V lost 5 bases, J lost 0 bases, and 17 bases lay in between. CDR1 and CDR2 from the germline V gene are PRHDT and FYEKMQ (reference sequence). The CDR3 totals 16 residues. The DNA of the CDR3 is TGTGCCAGCAGCCCCAGCACCGGGACTTACTCCTACGAGCAGTACTTC. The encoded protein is CASSPSTGTYSYEQYF.

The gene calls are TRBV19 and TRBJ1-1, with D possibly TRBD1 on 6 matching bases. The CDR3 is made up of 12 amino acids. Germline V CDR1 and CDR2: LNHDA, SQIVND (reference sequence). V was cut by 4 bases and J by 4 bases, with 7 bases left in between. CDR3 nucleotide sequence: TGTGCCAGTAGTACCAGGGGCACTGAAGCTTTCTTT. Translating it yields CASSTRGTEAFF.

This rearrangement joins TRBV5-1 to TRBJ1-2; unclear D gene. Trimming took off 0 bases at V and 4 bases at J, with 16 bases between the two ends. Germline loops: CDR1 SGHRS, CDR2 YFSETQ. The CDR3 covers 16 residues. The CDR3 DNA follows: TGCGCCAGCAGCTTGGCCTACACAGTACCCCGCTATGGCTACACCTTC. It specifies CASSLAYTVPRYGYTF.

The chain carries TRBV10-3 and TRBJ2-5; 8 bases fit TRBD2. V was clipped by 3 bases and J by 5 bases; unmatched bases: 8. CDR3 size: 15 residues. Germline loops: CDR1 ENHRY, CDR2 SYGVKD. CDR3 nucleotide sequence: TGTGCCATCAGTGACGCGAGCGGGAGTTCTGAGACCCAGTACTTC. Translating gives CAISDASGSSETQYF.

The DNA of the CDR3 is TGTGCCAGCACCTGGGGACTGAGCAATGAGCAGTTCTTC. Protein sequence: CASTWGLSNEQFF. The chain uses TRBV5-4 and TRBJ2-1; weak D call: TRBD2 (6 bases). CDR3 length: 13 amino acids. Germline lookup yields CDR1 SGHNT and CDR2 YYREEE (reference sequence). Between the trimmed V and J ends, which lost 6 bases and 6 bases, there was a span of 13 bases.

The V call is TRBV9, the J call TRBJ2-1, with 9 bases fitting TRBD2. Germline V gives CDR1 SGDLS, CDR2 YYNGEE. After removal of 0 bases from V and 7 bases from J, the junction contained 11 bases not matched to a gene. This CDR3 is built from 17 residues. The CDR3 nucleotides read TGTGCCAGCAGCGTAGGAGGAATAGCGGGAGAAGTAAATGAGCAGTTCTTC. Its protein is CASSVGGIAGEVNEQFF.

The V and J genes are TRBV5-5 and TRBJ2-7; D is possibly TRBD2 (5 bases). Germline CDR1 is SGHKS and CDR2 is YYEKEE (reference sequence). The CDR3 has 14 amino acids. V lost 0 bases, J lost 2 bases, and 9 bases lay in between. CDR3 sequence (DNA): TGTGCCAGCAGCTTGGCCGAGGGAACCTACGAGCAGTACTTC. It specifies CASSLAEGTYEQYF.

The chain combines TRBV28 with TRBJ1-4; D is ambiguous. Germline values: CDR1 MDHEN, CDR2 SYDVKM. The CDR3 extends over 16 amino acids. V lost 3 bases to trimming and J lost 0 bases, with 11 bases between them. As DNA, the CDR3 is TGTGCCAGCAGTTTCGAGGGAAGTGCAACTAATGAAAAACTGTTTTTT. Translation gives CASSFEGSATNEKLFF.

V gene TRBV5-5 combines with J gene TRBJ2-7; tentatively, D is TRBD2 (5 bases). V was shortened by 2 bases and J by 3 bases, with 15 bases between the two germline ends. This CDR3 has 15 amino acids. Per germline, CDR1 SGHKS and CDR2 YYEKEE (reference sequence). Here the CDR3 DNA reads TGTGCCAGCAGCTTTCTGTCCTCCGGGAACTACGAGCAGTACTTC. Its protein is CASSFLSSGNYEQYF.

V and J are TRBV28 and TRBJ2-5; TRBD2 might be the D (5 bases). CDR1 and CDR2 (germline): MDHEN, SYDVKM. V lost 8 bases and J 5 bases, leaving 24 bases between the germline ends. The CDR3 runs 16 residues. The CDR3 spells CASGPPVNDWRETQYF. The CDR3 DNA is TGTGCCAGCGGACCCCCGGTTAACGATTGGAGGGAGACCCAGTACTTC.

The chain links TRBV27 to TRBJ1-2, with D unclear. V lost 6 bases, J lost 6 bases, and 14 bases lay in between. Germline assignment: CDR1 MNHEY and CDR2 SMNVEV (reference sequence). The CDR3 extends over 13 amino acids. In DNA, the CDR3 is TGTGCCAGCAGCCCCCCCGGGGTGAATGGCTACACCTTC. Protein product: CASSPPGVNGYTF.